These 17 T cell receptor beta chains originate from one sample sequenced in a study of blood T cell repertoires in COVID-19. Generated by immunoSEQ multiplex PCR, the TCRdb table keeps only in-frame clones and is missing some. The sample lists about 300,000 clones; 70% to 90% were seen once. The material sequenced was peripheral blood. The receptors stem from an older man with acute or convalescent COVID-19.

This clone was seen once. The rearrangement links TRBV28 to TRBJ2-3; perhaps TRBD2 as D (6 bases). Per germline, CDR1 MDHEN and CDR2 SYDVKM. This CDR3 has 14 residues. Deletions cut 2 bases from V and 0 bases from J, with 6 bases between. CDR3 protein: CASSLGGSTDTQYF. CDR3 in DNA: TGTGCCAGCAGTTTAGGGGGGAGCACAGATACGCAGTATTTT.

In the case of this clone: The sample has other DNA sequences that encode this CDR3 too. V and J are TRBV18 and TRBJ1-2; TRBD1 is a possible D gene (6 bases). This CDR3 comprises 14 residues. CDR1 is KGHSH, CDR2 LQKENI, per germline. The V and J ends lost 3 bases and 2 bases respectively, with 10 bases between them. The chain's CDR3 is CASSPRTGNYGYTF. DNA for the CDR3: TGTGCCAGCTCACCCCGTACAGGGAACTATGGCTACACCTTC.

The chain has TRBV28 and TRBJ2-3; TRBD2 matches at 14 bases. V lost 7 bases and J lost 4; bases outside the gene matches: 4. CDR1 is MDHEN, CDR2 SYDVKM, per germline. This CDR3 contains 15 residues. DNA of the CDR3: TGTGCCAGCAAAAAGGGACTAGCGGGGGCAGATACGCAGTATTTT. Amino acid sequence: CASKKGLAGADTQYF.

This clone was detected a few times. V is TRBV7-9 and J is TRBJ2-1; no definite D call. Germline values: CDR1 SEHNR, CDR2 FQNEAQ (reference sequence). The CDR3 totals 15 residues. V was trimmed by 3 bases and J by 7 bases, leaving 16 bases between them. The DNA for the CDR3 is TGTGCCAGCAGCTTGGGTGCCAGCGACCTAAATGAGCAGTTCTTC. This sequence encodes CASSLGASDLNEQFF. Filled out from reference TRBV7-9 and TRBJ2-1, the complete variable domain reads DTGVSQNPRHKITKRGQNVTFRCDPISEHNRLYWYRQTLGQGPEFLTYFQNEAQLEKSRLLSDRFSAERPKGSFSTLEIQRTEQGDSAMYLCASSLGASDLNEQFFGPGTRLTVL.

The CDR3 sequence: CASSFGGIYGYTF. In DNA, the CDR3 is TGTGCCAGCAGCTTCGGAGGGATCTATGGCTACACCTTC. The chain couples TRBV5-8 to TRBJ1-2, with D hard to call. V lost 2 bases and J lost 4, with 9 bases in between. CDR1 is SGHTS, CDR2 YDEGEE, per germline. The CDR3 contains 13 residues.

The CDR3 coding sequence is TGTGCCAGTAGTTCCGGACCAACGGGGGAACAGCCCCAGCATTTT. Translation gives CASSSGPTGEQPQHF. The rearrangement uses TRBV19 and TRBJ1-5, with TRBD1 as a possible D gene (5 bases). V lost 5 bases to trimming and J lost 7 bases, with 18 bases between them. Germline V gene sequence: CDR1 LNHDA, CDR2 SQIVND (reference sequence). The CDR3 is 15 residues long. The full variable domain, in which reference TRBV19 and TRBJ1-5 provide the parts outside the CDR3, is DGGITQSPKYLFRKEGQNVTLSCEQNLNHDAMYWYRQDPGQGLRLIYYSQIVNDFQKGDIAEGYSVSREKKESFPLTVTSAQKNPTAFYLCASSSGPTGEQPQHFGDGTRLSIL.

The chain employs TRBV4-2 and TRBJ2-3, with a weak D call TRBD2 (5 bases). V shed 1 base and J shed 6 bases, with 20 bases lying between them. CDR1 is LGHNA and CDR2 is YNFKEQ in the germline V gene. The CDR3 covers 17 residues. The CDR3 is CASSQGYRASLADTQYF. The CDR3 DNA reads TGTGCCAGCAGCCAAGGCTATCGGGCTAGCCTGGCGGATACGCAGTATTTT.

The CDR3 nucleotides read TGTGCCAGCAGTCCTTCGGTGGGCACAGATACGCAGTATTTT. It yields the protein CASSPSVGTDTQYF. V gene TRBV6-6 combines with J gene TRBJ2-3, with D unclear. CDR1 and CDR2 (germline): MNHNY, SVGAGI (reference sequence). V was cut by 5 bases and J by 1 base, with 10 bases left in between. The CDR3 covers 14 residues.

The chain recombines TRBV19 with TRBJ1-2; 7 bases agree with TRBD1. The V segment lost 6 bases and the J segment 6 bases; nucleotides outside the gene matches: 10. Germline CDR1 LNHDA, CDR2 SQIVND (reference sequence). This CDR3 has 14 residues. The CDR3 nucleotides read TGTGCCAGTAGATATCCTGACAGGGCCAATGGCTACACCTTC. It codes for CASRYPDRANGYTF. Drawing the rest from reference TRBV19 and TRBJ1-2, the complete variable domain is DGGITQSPKYLFRKEGQNVTLSCEQNLNHDAMYWYRQDPGQGLRLIYYSQIVNDFQKGDIAEGYSVSREKKESFPLTVTSAQKNPTAFYLCASRYPDRANGYTFGSGTRLTVV.

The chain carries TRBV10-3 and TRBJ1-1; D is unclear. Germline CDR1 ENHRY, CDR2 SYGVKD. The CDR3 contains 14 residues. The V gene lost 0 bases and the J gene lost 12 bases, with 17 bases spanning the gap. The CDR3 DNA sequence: TGTGCCATCAGTGAGTCTGGAGATGCCGGGTCAACTTTCTTT. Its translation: CAISESGDAGSTFF.

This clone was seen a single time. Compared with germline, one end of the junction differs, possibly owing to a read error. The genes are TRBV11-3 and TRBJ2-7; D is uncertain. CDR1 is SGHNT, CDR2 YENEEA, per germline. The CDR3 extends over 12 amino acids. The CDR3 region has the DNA TGTGCCAGCAGCTTAGGAGGCGGAGAGAGGAACTTC. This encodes CASSLGGGERNF.

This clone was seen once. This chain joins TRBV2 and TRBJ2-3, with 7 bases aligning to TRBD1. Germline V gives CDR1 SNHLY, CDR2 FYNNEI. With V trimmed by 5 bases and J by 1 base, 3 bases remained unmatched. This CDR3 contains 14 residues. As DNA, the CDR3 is TGTGCCAGCAGTTCCCAGGGGGGCACAGATACGCAGTATTTT. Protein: CASSSQGGTDTQYF.

CDR3 sequence (DNA): TGCGCCAGCAGCCATAGACAGGGGGCGAATGGGGCCAACGTCCTGACTTTC. It encodes CASSHRQGANGANVLTF. V and J are TRBV4-3 and TRBJ2-6; TRBD1 matches 10 bases. Germline CDR1 is LGHNA and CDR2 is YSLEER. The CDR3 spans 17 residues. J lost 3 bases, V lost 3 bases, and 5 bases had no gene match.

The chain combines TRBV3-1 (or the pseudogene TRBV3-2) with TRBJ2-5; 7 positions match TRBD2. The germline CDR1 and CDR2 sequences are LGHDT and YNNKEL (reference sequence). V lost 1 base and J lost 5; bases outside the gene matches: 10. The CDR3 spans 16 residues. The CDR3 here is CASSQGATRGGETQYF. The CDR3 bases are TGTGCCAGCAGCCAAGGCGCCACGCGGGGAGGGGAGACCCAGTACTTC.

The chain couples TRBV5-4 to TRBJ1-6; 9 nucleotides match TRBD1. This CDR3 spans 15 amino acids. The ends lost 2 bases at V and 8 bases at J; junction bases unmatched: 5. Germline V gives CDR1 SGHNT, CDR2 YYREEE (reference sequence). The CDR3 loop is CASSFGTGSYSPLHF. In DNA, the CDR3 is TGTGCCAGCAGCTTTGGGACAGGGAGCTATTCACCCCTCCACTTT. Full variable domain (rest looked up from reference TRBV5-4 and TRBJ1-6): ETGVTQSPTHLIKTRGQQVTLRCSSQSGHNTVSWYQQALGQGPQFIFQYYREEENGRGNFPPRFSGLQFPNYSSELNVNALELDDSALYLCASSFGTGSYSPLHFGNGTRLTVT.

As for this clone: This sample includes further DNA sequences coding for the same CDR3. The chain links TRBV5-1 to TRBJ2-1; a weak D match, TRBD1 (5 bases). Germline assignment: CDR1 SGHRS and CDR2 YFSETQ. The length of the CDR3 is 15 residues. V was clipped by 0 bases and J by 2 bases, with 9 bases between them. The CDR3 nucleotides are TGCGCCAGCAGCTTGGGCCAGGGTCCCTACAATGAGCAGTTCTTC. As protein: CASSLGQGPYNEQFF.

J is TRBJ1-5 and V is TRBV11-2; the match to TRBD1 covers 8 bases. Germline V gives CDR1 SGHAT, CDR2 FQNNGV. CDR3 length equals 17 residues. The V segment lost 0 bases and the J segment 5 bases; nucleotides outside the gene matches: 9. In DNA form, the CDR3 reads TGTGCCAGCAGCTTAGATGGGAACAGGGGGAGCTATCAGCCCCAGCATTTT. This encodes CASSLDGNRGSYQPQHF.